These 18 T cell receptor beta chains were sequenced from one sample in a study of T cell responses to AZD1222 COVID-19 vaccine. The data were produced by immunoSEQ multiplex PCR, yet TCRdb's version contains in-frame clones alone and is incomplete. The data show tens of thousands of clones, 70% to 90% seen once. Sequenced here: peripheral blood, sampled 28 days after the second AZD1222 dose. The receptors come from an adult who received the AZD1222 COVID-19 vaccine.

V usage is TRBV19 and J usage is TRBJ2-7; TRBD1 or TRBD2 may be the D gene (5 bases each). The CDR3 consists of 16 residues. Germline V CDR1 and CDR2: LNHDA, SQIVND (reference sequence). V lost 5 bases and J 1 base, leaving 18 bases between the germline ends. The CDR3 sequence is CASSPRAGTRSYEQYF. Here the CDR3 DNA reads TGTGCCAGTAGTCCTAGGGCCGGGACCAGATCCTACGAGCAGTACTTC.

The CDR3 protein is CASCPQGAAYEQYF. CDR3 nucleotide sequence: TGTGCCAGCTGCCCTCAGGGGGCTGCCTACGAGCAGTACTTC. The chain links TRBV18 to TRBJ2-7; 8 nucleotides align to TRBD1. The germline CDR1 and CDR2 sequences are KGHSH and LQKENI. Unmatched junction bases numbered 7, after V lost 7 bases and J lost 2 bases. This CDR3 spans 14 amino acids.

The sample holds one count of this clone. V gene TRBV12-3 or TRBV12-4 combines with J gene TRBJ1-2; no clear D. The CDR3 extends over 13 amino acids. V was cut by 3 bases and J by 5 bases, with 10 bases left in between. In DNA form, the CDR3 reads TGTGCCAGCAGTTTCCCAGCGGGATATGGCTACACCTTC. Residues: CASSFPAGYGYTF.

The chain employs TRBV5-1 and TRBJ1-2, with 7 bases that match TRBD1. V shed 5 bases, J shed 2 bases, and the junction held 6 bases outside the gene matches. The CDR3 loop spans 14 amino acids. Germline values: CDR1 SGHRS, CDR2 YFSETQ. In nucleotides, the CDR3 is TGCGCCAGCAGTCTTTCGACAGGGAACTATGGCTACACCTTC. This gives the protein CASSLSTGNYGYTF.

This clone was found once. The V gene is TRBV9, the J gene TRBJ1-6; 7 bases agree with TRBD1. The CDR3 covers 14 residues. The junction had 6 bases not matched to a gene; V was cut back by 3 bases and J by 9 bases. Germline-derived CDR1 and CDR2 are SGDLS and YYNGEE. CDR3 amino acids: CASSGTGQASPLHF. The CDR3 nucleotides read TGTGCCAGCAGCGGAACTGGACAGGCTTCACCCCTCCACTTT.

The V gene is TRBV7-9, the J gene TRBJ2-1; TRBD2 agrees at 9 bases. J lost 4 bases, V lost 5 bases, and 12 bases had no gene match. This CDR3 is built from 17 residues. Germline values: CDR1 SEHNR, CDR2 FQNEAQ (reference sequence). The CDR3 DNA sequence: TGTGCCAGCAGCCCCCCCATAGCGGGGGTTTCGTACAATGAGCAGTTCTTC. It is translated as CASSPPIAGVSYNEQFF.

V and J are TRBV5-5 and TRBJ1-5; D possibly corresponds to TRBD1 (5 bases). Trimming removed 3 bases at V and 0 bases at J, with 10 bases between. The CDR3 runs 15 residues. CDR1 is SGHKS and CDR2 is YYEKEE in the germline V gene (reference sequence). CDR3 nucleotides: TGTGCCAGCAGCTCGGGACCTAATAGCAATCAGCCCCAGCATTTT. Translating it yields CASSSGPNSNQPQHF. The whole variable domain, filled in from reference TRBV5-5 and TRBJ1-5, reads DAGVTQSPTHLIKTRGQQVTLRCSPISGHKSVSWYQQVLGQGPQFIFQYYEKEERGRGNFPDRFSARQFPNYSSELNVNALLLGDSALYLCASSSGPNSNQPQHFGDGTRLSIL.

This chain links TRBV2 with TRBJ1-1, with D hard to call. CDR3 size: 13 residues. Trimming left V 8 bases short and J 4 bases short, with 14 bases between. Germline-derived CDR1 and CDR2 are SNHLY and FYNNEI. CDR3 loop: CASLRLMGTEAFF. CDR3 coding DNA: TGTGCCAGCCTACGGCTTATGGGCACTGAAGCTTTCTTT.

The chain joins TRBV10-1 to TRBJ1-6, with D hard to call. There are 13 residues in the CDR3. The V gene's germline CDR1 is WNHNN and CDR2 SYGVQD (reference sequence). V lost 4 bases and J lost 6, with 7 bases in between. The CDR3 bases are TGCGCCAGCAGTGCTCAGCTTAATTCACCCCTCCACTTT. It yields the protein CASSAQLNSPLHF.

The chain is built from TRBV6-2 or TRBV6-3 and TRBJ2-1, with 8 bases that match TRBD1. The trim removed 4 bases at V and 7 bases at J, leaving 9 bases unmatched. This CDR3 has 15 amino acids. The germline V gene encodes CDR1 MNHEY and CDR2 SVGEGT. The CDR3 sequence: CASSSGGAGRNEQFF. CDR3 nucleotides: TGTGCCAGCAGTTCAGGGGGCGCCGGGCGAAATGAGCAGTTCTTC.

The chain recombines TRBV6-5 with TRBJ1-2; D is perhaps TRBD1 (5 bases). Germline V lookup: CDR1 MNHEY, CDR2 SVGAGI. Trimming left V 8 bases short and J 4 bases short, with 20 bases between. The CDR3 has 15 residues. CDR3 protein: CASLPSGGAVYGYTF. The CDR3 DNA is TGTGCCAGCCTCCCGTCGGGGGGAGCTGTCTATGGCTACACCTTC.

V gene TRBV9 combines with J gene TRBJ1-3; TRBD1 matches 9 bases. This CDR3 is 16 amino acids long. V shed 3 bases, J shed 4 bases, and the junction held 8 bases outside the gene matches. Looked up from germline, CDR1 is SGDLS and CDR2 is YYNGEE. The CDR3 loop is CASSGGTGFGGNTIYF. The CDR3 bases are TGTGCCAGCAGCGGGGGGACAGGGTTTGGCGGAAACACCATATATTTT. The full variable domain, rest sourced from reference TRBV9 and TRBJ1-3, is DSGVTQTPKHLITATGQRVTLRCSPRSGDLSVYWYQQSLDQGLQFLIQYYNGEERAKGNILERFSAQQFPDLHSELNLSSLELGDSALYFCASSGGTGFGGNTIYFGEGSWLTVV.

The chain employs TRBV7-9 and TRBJ1-1, with a possible D match to TRBD1 (5 bases). Trimming pared 0 bases from V and 2 bases from J, leaving 7 bases between. CDR3 length equals 14 residues. The germline gives CDR1 SEHNR, CDR2 FQNEAQ (reference sequence). The CDR3 reads CASSLARGNTEAFF. The CDR3 DNA sequence: TGTGCCAGCAGCTTAGCGAGGGGTAACACTGAAGCTTTCTTT.

The chain couples TRBV7-9 to TRBJ1-4, with TRBD1 matching over 7 bases. The CDR3 consists of 15 residues. Germline V gene lookup returns CDR1 SEHNR and CDR2 FQNEAQ (reference sequence). V lost 4 bases, J lost 3 bases, and 5 bases stayed unmatched. CDR3 protein: CASSSPGQSNEKLFF. The CDR3 DNA is TGTGCCAGCAGCTCCCCGGGACAGTCTAATGAAAAACTGTTTTTT.

The chain has TRBV2 and TRBJ2-5, with D possibly being TRBD2 (6 bases). Trimming removed 7 bases at V and 4 bases at J, with 16 bases between. The germline V gene has CDR1 SNHLY and CDR2 FYNNEI. CDR3 length: 14 amino acids. The CDR3 sequence: CASKPGVGRETQYF. CDR3 sequence (DNA): TGTGCCAGCAAACCGGGGGTCGGGCGAGAGACCCAGTACTTC.

The genes are TRBV7-5 and TRBJ2-1; TRBD2, the table's D call, was not compared with the DNA. TRBV7-5 is deemed a pseudogene. CDR3 length: 16 amino acids. CDR3 DNA: TGTGCCAGAAGCTTACTTGGCAGGGGAGGGAACAATGAGCAGTTCTTC. It translates to CARSLLGRGGNNEQFF.

The chain combines TRBV6-5 with TRBJ2-7, with D perhaps matching TRBD2 (5 bases). V lost 7 bases and J 0 bases, leaving 13 bases between the germline ends. Per germline, CDR1 MNHEY and CDR2 SVGAGI. This CDR3 comprises 14 residues. For the CDR3, the DNA is TGTGCCAGCACCCGGGGTCCTCGCTCCTACGAGCAGTACTTC. Protein product: CASTRGPRSYEQYF.

The chain couples TRBV4-1 to TRBJ2-5, with D perhaps being TRBD1 or TRBD2 (5 bases each). This CDR3 spans 17 amino acids. V lost 4 bases, J lost 1 base, and 19 bases lay in between. Germline CDR1 MGHRA, CDR2 YSYEKL. The CDR3 protein is CASSPRAEGKVQETQYF. The CDR3 DNA follows: TGCGCCAGCAGCCCAAGGGCTGAGGGGAAGGTCCAAGAGACCCAGTACTTC.